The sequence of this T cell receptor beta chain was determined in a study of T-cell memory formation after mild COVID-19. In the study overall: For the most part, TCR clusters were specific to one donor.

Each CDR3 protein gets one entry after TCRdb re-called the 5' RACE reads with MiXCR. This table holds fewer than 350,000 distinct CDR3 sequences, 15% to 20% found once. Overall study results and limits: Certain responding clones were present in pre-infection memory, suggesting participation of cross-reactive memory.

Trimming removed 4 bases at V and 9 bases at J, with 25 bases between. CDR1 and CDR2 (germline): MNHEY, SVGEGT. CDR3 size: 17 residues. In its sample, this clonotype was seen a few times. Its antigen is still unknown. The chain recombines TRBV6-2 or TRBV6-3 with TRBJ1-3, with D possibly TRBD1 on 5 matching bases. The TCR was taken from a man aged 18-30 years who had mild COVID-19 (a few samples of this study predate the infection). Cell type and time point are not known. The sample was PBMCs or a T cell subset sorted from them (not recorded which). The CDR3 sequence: CASSSRQPRSLETTIYF. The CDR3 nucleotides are TGTGCCAGCAGTTCACGACAGCCCCGATCTCTGGAAACCACCATATATTTT.